Included here is one TCR beta chain sequence, with context. The data are from a study of cytomegalovirus exposure and HLA in healthy donors. This CDR3 has 11 residues. Germline V gene data show CDR1 as SEHNR and CDR2 as FQNEAQ (reference sequence). The V gene lost 2 bases and the J gene lost 8 bases, with 4 bases spanning the gap. Amplification used 60 Vbeta primers and 13 Jbeta primers. Clones were sequenced by immunoSEQ multiplex PCR, and TCRdb holds only the in-frame ones, with some missing. The data show roughly 150,000 clones, just under 75% seen once. This rearrangement joins TRBV7-9 to TRBJ2-4; no clear D gene. The specimen sequenced was PBMCs. The receptor was isolated from a woman aged 18-35 years in good health and CMV-seronegative. The CDR3 DNA sequence: TGTGCCAGCAGCTTACGGGACATTCAGTACTTC. It translates to CASSLRDIQYF.